This T cell receptor beta chain was sequenced during a study of tumor-infiltrating lymphocytes in primary liver carcinoma. About this clonotype: Germline and junction disagree at one end, which may indicate a read error.

Starting from approximately 470 ng of total RNA, TCR beta cDNA was produced with a primer in the constant region. Each TCR beta library was derived from three nested multiplex PCR rounds that employed slightly modified ARM-PCR. Researchers ran the first two PCR rounds for roughly 11 cycles each with TRBV1-TRBV30 forward primers and a C-beta reverse primer. MiXCR, run by TCRdb on the multiplex PCR reads, gives a single entry per CDR3 protein. Among approximately 300,000 distinct CDR3 sequences listed, less than 75% were seen once. CDR3 length: 15 residues. Germline CDR1 is MNHNS and CDR2 is SASEGT. Germline DNA was also extracted, and blood RNA derived from unsorted whole blood.

The TCR was taken from a man between 35 and 55 years old with primary liver carcinoma and hepatitis B virus infection. The chain combines TRBV6-1 with TRBJ1-1, with 7 nucleotides matching TRBD1. Sequences were obtained from peripheral blood. The CDR3 sequence: CASTPWDRGDTEALF. The CDR3 DNA reads TGTGCCAGCACCCCCTGGGACAGAGGAGACACTGAAGCTCTCTTT.